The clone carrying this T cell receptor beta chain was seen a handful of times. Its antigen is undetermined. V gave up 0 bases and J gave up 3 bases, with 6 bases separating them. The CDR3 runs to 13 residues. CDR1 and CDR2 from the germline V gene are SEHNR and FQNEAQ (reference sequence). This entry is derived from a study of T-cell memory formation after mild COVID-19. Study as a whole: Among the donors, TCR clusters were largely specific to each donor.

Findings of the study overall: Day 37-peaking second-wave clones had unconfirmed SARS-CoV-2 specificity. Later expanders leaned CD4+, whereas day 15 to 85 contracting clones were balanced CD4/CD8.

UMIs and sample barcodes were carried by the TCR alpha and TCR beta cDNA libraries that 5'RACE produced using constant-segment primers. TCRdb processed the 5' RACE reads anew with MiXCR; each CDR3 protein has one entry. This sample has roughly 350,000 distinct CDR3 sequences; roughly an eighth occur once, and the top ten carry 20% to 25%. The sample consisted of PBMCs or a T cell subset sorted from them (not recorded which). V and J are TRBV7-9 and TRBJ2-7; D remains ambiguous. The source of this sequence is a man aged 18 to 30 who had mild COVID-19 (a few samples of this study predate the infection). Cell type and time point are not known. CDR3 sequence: CASSLAPGYEQYF. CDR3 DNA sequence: TGTGCCAGCAGCTTAGCGCCGGGCTACGAGCAGTACTTC.